This TCR beta chain was recorded in a study of T cells in Graves' hyperthyroidism and ophthalmopathy. The TCR beta CDR3 regions underwent amplification using RNA transcripts as the source. TCR CDR3 underwent first-round RT-PCR with the HTBI primer set. One entry per CDR3 protein, called by TCRdb with MiXCR from the multiplex PCR reads. The table includes 500,000 to 750,000 distinct CDR3 sequences, 14% detected once. The study included ophthalmopathy patients with Clinical Activity Score at least 3, NOSPECS grade at least 4 and duration under 3 months. Based on clinical symptoms, serum thyroxine and TRAb, thyroid ultrasound and orbital computed tomography, diagnoses were reached. CDR3 length: 14 residues. The V end was cut by 0 bases, the J end by 4 bases, with 7 bases between. CDR1 is SGHKS and CDR2 is YYEKEE in the germline V gene (reference sequence).

The sequenced sample was blood. The rearrangement joins TRBV5-5 to TRBJ2-2; D uncertain. The receptor was derived from a woman aged 18-29 years with Graves' ophthalmopathy. The CDR3 loop reads CASSLGASTGELFF. The CDR3 DNA sequence: TGTGCCAGCAGCTTGGGGGCTAGCACCGGGGAGCTGTTTTTT.